Below are 5 T cell receptor beta chains sequenced from a single sample in a study of shared clonotypes between healthy human individuals. Assay used: immunoSEQ multiplex PCR; TCRdb lists only in-frame clones, some missing. The data show fewer than 3 million clones, less than 95% seen once. Sequencing was carried out using naive CD4+ T cells from PBMCs. The subset denotes: CD45RA+ positively selected. The receptors come from a man aged 18 to 29 in good health. Some clones in this sample may be carry-over from other donors' samples.

The chain links TRBV6-6 to TRBJ2-2; 7 nucleotides agree with TRBD2. The germline V gene encodes CDR1 MNHNY and CDR2 SVGAGI (reference sequence). V lost 4 bases to trimming and J lost 4 bases; unmatched junction nucleotides: 6. The CDR3 sequence is 15 residues long. The CDR3 sequence: CASSSLRTSTGELFF. For the CDR3, the DNA is TGTGCCAGCAGTTCCCTCAGGACTAGCACCGGGGAGCTGTTTTTT.

The chain uses TRBV9 and TRBJ2-2; D ambiguous. The CDR3 extends over 17 amino acids. Germline lookup yields CDR1 SGDLS and CDR2 YYNGEE. Trimming removed 0 bases from V and 4 bases from J, with 16 bases in between. This CDR3 reads CASSVEVTSRSTGELFF. In nucleotides, the CDR3 is TGTGCCAGCAGCGTAGAAGTAACCAGCAGGAGCACCGGGGAGCTGTTTTTT.

This clone came up once. This rearrangement joins TRBV10-1 to TRBJ2-7, with 8 bases matching TRBD1. Germline CDR1 and CDR2: WNHNN and SYGVQD (reference sequence). The CDR3 loop spans 12 amino acids. V gave up 8 bases and J gave up 2 bases; unmatched junction bases: 2. The CDR3 reads CASGQGTYEQYF. Here the CDR3 DNA reads TGCGCCAGCGGACAGGGCACCTACGAGCAGTACTTC.

V and J are TRBV25-1 and TRBJ1-5; tentative D call: TRBD1 (5 bases). The CDR3 is made up of 14 amino acids. Deletions cut 4 bases from V and 4 bases from J, with 11 bases between. The V gene's germline CDR1 is MGHDK and CDR2 SYGVNS. The chain's CDR3 is CASSGTSTNQPQHF. Written as DNA, the CDR3 is TGTGCCAGCAGTGGGACAAGTACAAATCAGCCCCAGCATTTT.

This clone was found once. DNA of the CDR3: TGCGCCAGCAGCCAAGATCTACCCAGGGGGCGCAACGGGGAGCTGTTTTTT. It codes for CASSQDLPRGRNGELFF. V and J are TRBV4-1 and TRBJ2-2, with 8 bases that match TRBD1. V lost 0 bases, J lost 7 bases, and 10 bases stayed unmatched. CDR3 length: 17 residues. Germline loops: CDR1 MGHRA, CDR2 YSYEKL.